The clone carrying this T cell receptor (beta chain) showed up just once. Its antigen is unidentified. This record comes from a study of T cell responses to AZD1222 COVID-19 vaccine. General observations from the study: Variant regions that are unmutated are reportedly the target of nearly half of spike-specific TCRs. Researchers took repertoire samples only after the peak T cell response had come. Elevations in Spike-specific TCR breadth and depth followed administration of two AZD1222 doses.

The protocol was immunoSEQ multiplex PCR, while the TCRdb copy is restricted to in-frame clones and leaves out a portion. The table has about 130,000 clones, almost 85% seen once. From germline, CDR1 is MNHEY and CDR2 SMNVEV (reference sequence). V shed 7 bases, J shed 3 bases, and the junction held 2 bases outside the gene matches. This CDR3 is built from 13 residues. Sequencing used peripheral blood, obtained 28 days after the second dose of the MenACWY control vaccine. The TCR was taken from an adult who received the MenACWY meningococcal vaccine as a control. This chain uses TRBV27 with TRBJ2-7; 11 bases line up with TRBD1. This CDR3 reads CASKGQGDYEQYV. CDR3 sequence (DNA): TGTGCCAGCAAGGGACAGGGGGACTACGAGCAGTACGTC.